The 10 T cell receptor gamma chains given below trace back to one sample, sequenced in a study of γδ T cells in repeated Plasmodium falciparum infection. TCRdb re-called the multiplex PCR reads via CATT. The table lists some 14,000 gamma-chain clones, under 2% of them singletons. Gammadelta T cells were flow-sorted from PBMC into Vgamma9/Vdelta2+ and Vdelta2-negative populations for bulk analysis. Sequenced material: gamma-delta T cells from blood. Receptors originate from a pool of human donors (malaria-infected and uninfected, not separated).

This clone was recorded a few times. The protein TCRdb gives is from a much larger clone and does not agree with this DNA's translation at residue 9, likely a read error; the protein shown here comes from the DNA. The chain combines TRGV9 with TRGJ1 or TRGJ2. TCRdb offers no J gene call, so here the DNA was matched to germline to obtain one. In germline, CDR1 is GITISATS, CDR2 ISYDGTV (reference sequence). This CDR3 has 17 residues. The trim removed 2 bases at V and 0 bases at J, leaving 13 bases unmatched. The CDR3 protein is CALWEAYKCQNYYKKLF. The DNA for the CDR3 is TGTGCCTTGTGGGAGGCCTACAAATGTCAGAATTATTATAAGAAACTCTTT.

This clone is deemed medium-sized. The sample carries other DNA sequences with the same CDR3. The chain is built from TRGV3 and TRGJP2. This CDR3 region has 16 residues. V lost 0 bases and J lost 2; bases outside the gene matches: 6. The germline V gene encodes CDR1 VTNTFY and CDR2 YDVSTARD (reference sequence). The CDR3 DNA sequence: TGTGCCACCTGGGACAGGCACCGGAGTAGTGATTGGATCAAGACGTTT. It yields the protein CATWDRHRSSDWIKTF.

This clone was seen at least ten times. TCRdb records a much larger clone's protein for this DNA, with a difference at residue 6 that likely arises from a read error; the protein given is the translation of the DNA. This chain joins TRGV9 and TRGJ1 or TRGJ2. With 3 bases clipped from V and 8 bases from J, the junction kept 4 bases outside the gene matches. In germline, CDR1 is GITISATS, CDR2 ISYDGTV (reference sequence). The CDR3 spans 11 residues. The CDR3 sequence: CALWESHKKLF. CDR3 sequence (DNA): TGTGCCTTGTGGGAGAGCCATAAGAAACTCTTT.

As to this clone: A far larger clone is one base from this, pointing to a likely read error. This CDR3 is also generated by other DNA sequences in the sample. A V gene of TRGV4 was called, but no J gene was assigned. Germline V CDR1 and CDR2: EGSTGY, YDSYTSSV. The CDR3 sequence is 11 residues long. CDR3 region: CATWDGRSKLF. CDR3 DNA sequence: TGTGCCACCTGGGATGGGCGATCGAAACTCTTC.

About this clone itself: An end of the junction differs from the germline gene, which may be a read error. The rearrangement joins TRGV9 to TRGJ1 or TRGJ2. The J gene comes from matching the DNA to germline here; TCRdb lacks it. The CDR3 covers 14 residues. Germline V gene sequence: CDR1 GITISATS, CDR2 ISYDGTV (reference sequence). The CDR3 sequence is CALYLYSSNYRKLF. Here the CDR3 DNA reads TGTGCCTTGTACCTTTATTCTTCGAATTATAGGAAACTCTTT.

This clone rates as medium-sized. This chain joins TRGV2 and TRGJ1 or TRGJ2. Trimming removed 2 bases from V and 8 bases from J; junction bases left unmatched: 12. The CDR3 loop spans 14 amino acids. The germline CDR1 and CDR2 sequences are EGSNGY and YDSYNSKV. The CDR3 spells CATWDAQGRHKKLF. CDR3 DNA sequence: TGTGCCACCTGGGACGCACAAGGCCGACATAAGAAACTCTTT.

This clone was detected only a few times. The protein TCRdb lists belongs to a much larger clone and differs from this DNA's translation at residue 10, which points to a read error; the protein shown is made from the DNA. The chain is built from TRGV9 and TRGJP. The J gene was missing in TCRdb and was found by matching the end of the DNA to germline. This CDR3 contains 18 residues. Germline assignment: CDR1 GITISATS and CDR2 ISYDGTV (reference sequence). The ends lost 4 bases at V and 9 bases at J; junction bases unmatched: 15. The CDR3 region has the DNA TGTGCCTTGTGGGACCTACCTGGGGGGGGGTTGGGCAAAAAAATCAAGGTATTT. Translating gives CALWDLPGGGLGKKIKVF.

This clone counts as medium-sized. This chain uses TRGV9 with TRGJ1 or TRGJ2. The CDR3 runs to 14 residues. Germline trimming cut 0 bases from V and 9 bases from J; bases unmatched to any gene: 11. The germline CDR1 and CDR2 sequences are GITISATS and ISYDGTV (reference sequence). CDR3 DNA sequence: TGTGCCTTGTGGGAGGTGGGGGCGGTTATTAAGAAACTCTTT. It translates to CALWEVGAVIKKLF.

This clone was observed at least ten times. This DNA's translation and the protein TCRdb lists, from a much larger clone, do not match at residue 5, likely due to a read error; the protein shown is translated from the DNA. The chain carries TRGV4 and TRGJ1 or TRGJ2. The CDR3 length is 12 residues. Germline lookup yields CDR1 EGSTGY and CDR2 YDSYTSSV. V shed 5 bases and J 5 bases; nucleotides not matched to a gene: 6. The CDR3 loop reads CATWGRNYKKLF. Here the CDR3 DNA reads TGTGCCACCTGGGGGCGGAATTATAAGAAACTCTTT.

This clone is medium-sized (0.01 to 0.1%) within its sample. A much larger clone differs by one base, so this may be a read error. The V gene is TRGV9, the J gene TRGJ1 or TRGJ2. V lost 0 bases and J lost 3; bases outside the gene matches: 2. CDR1 and CDR2 (germline): GITISATS, ISYDGTV (reference sequence). The CDR3 runs 13 residues. CDR3 sequence reads: CALWEVIYYKKLF. As DNA, the CDR3 is TGTGCCTTGTGGGAGGTGATTTATTATAAGAAACTCTTT.